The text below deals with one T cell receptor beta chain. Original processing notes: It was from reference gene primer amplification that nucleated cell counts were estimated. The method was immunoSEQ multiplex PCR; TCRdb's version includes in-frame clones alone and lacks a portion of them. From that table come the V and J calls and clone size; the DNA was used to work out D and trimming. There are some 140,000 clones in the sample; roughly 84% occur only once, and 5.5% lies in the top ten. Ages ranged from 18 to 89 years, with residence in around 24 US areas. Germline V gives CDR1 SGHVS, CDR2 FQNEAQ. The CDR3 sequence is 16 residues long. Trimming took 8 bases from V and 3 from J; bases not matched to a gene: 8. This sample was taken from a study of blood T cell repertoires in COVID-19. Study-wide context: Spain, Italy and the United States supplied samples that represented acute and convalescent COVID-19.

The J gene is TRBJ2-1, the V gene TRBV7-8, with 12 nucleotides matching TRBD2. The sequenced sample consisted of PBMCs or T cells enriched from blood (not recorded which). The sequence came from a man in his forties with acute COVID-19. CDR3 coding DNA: TGTGCCAGCCGGAGACTAGCGGGGGATCTCTACAATGAGCAGTTCTTC. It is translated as CASRRLAGDLYNEQFF.